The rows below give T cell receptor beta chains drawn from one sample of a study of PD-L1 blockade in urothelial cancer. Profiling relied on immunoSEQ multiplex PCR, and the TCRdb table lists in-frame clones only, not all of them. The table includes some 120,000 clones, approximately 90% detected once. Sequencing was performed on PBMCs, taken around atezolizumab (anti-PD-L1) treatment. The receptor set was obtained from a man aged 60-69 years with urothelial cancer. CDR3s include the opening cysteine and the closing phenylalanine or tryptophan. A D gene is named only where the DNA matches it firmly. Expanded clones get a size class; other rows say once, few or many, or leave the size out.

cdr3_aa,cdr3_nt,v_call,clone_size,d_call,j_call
CAWSVMAGGQRDTQYF,TGTGCCTGGAGTGTAATGGCAGGGGGCCAAAGGGATACGCAGTATTTT,TRBV30,NA,TRBD1,TRBJ2-3
CASSGGQGKGGNTIYF,TGTGCCAGCAGTGGTGGACAGGGGAAGGGTGGAAACACCATATATTTT,TRBV2,NA,TRBD1,TRBJ1-3
CASSQGSTSARTGELFF,TGTGCCAGCAGCCAAGGGAGTACTAGCGCGAGGACCGGGGAGCTGTTTTTT,TRBV4-2,NA,TRBD2,TRBJ2-2
CAISEPGDTEAFF,TGTGCCATCAGTGAGCCGGGGGACACTGAAGCTTTCTTT,TRBV10-3,NA,NA,TRBJ1-1
CASSLTGNQPQHF,TGTGCCAGCAGCTTGACGGGCAATCAGCCCCAGCATTTT,TRBV5-8,NA,NA,TRBJ1-5
CASSLTEGMDEQFF,TGTGCCAGCAGCTTAACGGAGGGAATGGATGAGCAGTTCTTC,TRBV7-3,once,NA,TRBJ2-1
CASSLSYDAGAIIQETQYF,TGTGCCAGCAGTTTATCGTACGATGCGGGAGCGATTATACAAGAGACCCAGTACTTC,TRBV27,NA,TRBD2,TRBJ2-5
CASSLGTPYYGYTF,TGTGCCAGCAGTTTAGGCACACCCTACTATGGCTACACCTTC,TRBV28,NA,NA,TRBJ1-2
CASTASTGNEQFF,TGTGCCAGCACCGCGTCCACGGGCAATGAGCAGTTCTTC,TRBV7-2,NA,NA,TRBJ2-1
CASSLTGTYNEQFF,TGTGCCAGCAGCTTGACGGGAACTTACAATGAGCAGTTCTTC,TRBV7-6,few,NA,TRBJ2-1
CASSRTLSGRAANEQFF,TGTGCCAGCAGCCGTACGTTAAGCGGGAGGGCCGCTAATGAGCAGTTCTTC,TRBV5-6,NA,TRBD2,TRBJ2-1
CASSPGTSGTEAQYF,TGCGCCAGCAGCCCCGGGACTAGCGGGACCGAAGCACAGTACTTC,TRBV5-1,NA,TRBD2,TRBJ2-7
CASSLRVGEQYF,TGTGCCAGCAGCCTCAGGGTCGGCGAGCAGTACTTC,TRBV28,NA,NA,TRBJ2-7
CASSQNTDDYEQYF,TGTGCCAGCAGCCAAAACACAGATGATTACGAGCAGTACTTC,TRBV14,NA,NA,TRBJ2-7
CASSVMTGAAEQFF,TGTGCCAGCAGCGTTATGACAGGGGCAGCTGAGCAGTTCTTC,TRBV9,NA,TRBD1,TRBJ2-1
CASSLELAGAIQYF,TGCGCCAGCAGCTTGGAACTAGCGGGAGCCATTCAGTACTTC,TRBV5-1,NA,TRBD2,TRBJ2-4
CAEQGDYGYTF,TGTGCTGAACAGGGGGACTATGGCTACACCTTC,TRBV28,NA,TRBD1,TRBJ1-2
CAWSYSEKLFF,TGTGCCTGGAGTTATAGTGAAAAACTGTTTTTT,TRBV30,NA,NA,TRBJ1-4
CASSPPGRGSNYGYTF,TGTGCCAGCTCACCACCGGGGAGGGGTTCTAACTATGGCTACACCTTC,TRBV18,few,NA,TRBJ1-2
CASSSRGGFQPQHF,TGTGCCAGCAGCTCGAGAGGGGGCTTTCAGCCCCAGCATTTT,TRBV7-8,once,TRBD1,TRBJ1-5
CASSLQGAVEKLFF,TGCGCCAGCAGCCTACAGGGGGCCGTTGAAAAACTGTTTTTT,TRBV5-1,NA,TRBD1,TRBJ1-4
CASSRGLGGNPNTGELFF,TGTGCCAGCAGCCGCGGATTGGGGGGGAACCCGAACACCGGGGAGCTGTTTTTT,TRBV11-3,NA,TRBD2,TRBJ2-2
CASSPAVRNEQFF,TGTGCCAGCAGCCCGGCCGTGAGGAATGAGCAGTTCTTC,TRBV7-9,NA,NA,TRBJ2-1
CASSYSAGAPTGELFF,TGTGCCAGCAGTTACTCTGCGGGGGCGCCCACCGGGGAGCTGTTTTTT,TRBV6-6,once,NA,TRBJ2-2
CASRWTGLRATEAFF,TGTGCCAGCAGGTGGACAGGCCTTAGGGCCACTGAAGCTTTCTTT,TRBV28,NA,TRBD1,TRBJ1-1
CAWGLADNSPLHF,TGTGCCTGGGGCTTGGCGGATAATTCACCCCTCCACTTT,TRBV30,NA,NA,TRBJ1-6
CSVRGGGTGELFF,TGCAGCGTCCGGGGGGGAGGGACCGGGGAGCTGTTTTTT,TRBV29-1,NA,TRBD2,TRBJ2-2
CASAGPSGGYEQYF,TGTGCCAGCGCGGGGCCTAGCGGGGGCTACGAGCAGTACTTC,TRBV11-2,NA,TRBD2,TRBJ2-7
CASSPEVGETQYF,TGTGCCAGCAGCCCCGAGGTAGGAGAGACCCAGTACTTC,TRBV9,NA,NA,TRBJ2-5
CASRSGSANTGELFF,TGCGCCAGCAGGTCCGGAAGCGCGAACACCGGGGAGCTGTTTTTT,TRBV5-1,NA,NA,TRBJ2-2
CASSHSQGAVLGAFF,TGTGCCAGCAGCCATAGTCAGGGGGCAGTTCTCGGGGCTTTCTTT,TRBV6-1,NA,TRBD1,TRBJ1-1
CASSLATQATNEKLFF,TGTGCCAGCAGCTTGGCCACACAGGCAACTAATGAAAAACTGTTTTTT,TRBV5-4,once,NA,TRBJ1-4
CASSYSTGRAYEQYF,TGTGCCAGCAGTTACTCGACAGGGCGGGCCTACGAGCAGTACTTC,TRBV6-6,NA,TRBD1,TRBJ2-7
CAWRGDRARYGYTF,TGTGCCTGGAGGGGGGACAGGGCGAGGTATGGCTACACCTTC,TRBV30,NA,TRBD1,TRBJ1-2
CASSAGQGALGYTF,TGTGCCAGCAGCGCCGGACAGGGGGCTCTTGGCTACACCTTC,TRBV7-2,NA,TRBD1,TRBJ1-2
CASSWGQGKAPNYGYTF,TGTGCCAGCAGCTGGGGACAGGGGAAGGCCCCTAACTATGGCTACACCTTC,TRBV11-3,NA,TRBD1,TRBJ1-2
CASSTGLVSYEQYF,TGTGCCAGTAGTACCGGACTCGTCTCCTACGAGCAGTACTTC,TRBV19,NA,NA,TRBJ2-7
CASSPANGGGADTQYF,TGTGCCAGTAGTCCCGCTAATGGCGGGGGGGCAGATACGCAGTATTTT,TRBV19,once,TRBD2,TRBJ2-3
CASSLGQGPYEQYF,TGTGCCAGCAGCTTAGGGCAGGGGCCCTACGAGCAGTACTTC,TRBV11-2,NA,NA,TRBJ2-7
CASSLSRDRVFTGELFF,TGCGCCAGCAGCTTGAGTAGGGACAGGGTATTTACCGGGGAGCTGTTTTTT,TRBV5-1,once,TRBD1,TRBJ2-2
CASDPREAGGPYNEQFF,TGTGCCAGCGATCCGAGGGAAGCGGGAGGGCCTTACAATGAGCAGTTCTTC,TRBV28,NA,TRBD2,TRBJ2-1
CASSFGLAGGNEQFF,TGCGCCAGCAGTTTCGGACTAGCGGGAGGCAATGAGCAGTTCTTC,TRBV5-1,NA,TRBD2,TRBJ2-1
CASSPTGGARQPQHF,TGTGCCAGCAGCCCCACAGGGGGCGCCCGGCAGCCCCAGCATTTT,TRBV28,NA,TRBD1,TRBJ1-5
CAWELAGGGGELFF,TGTGCCTGGGAACTAGCGGGAGGGGGCGGGGAGCTGTTTTTT,TRBV30,NA,TRBD2,TRBJ2-2
CSAPDGSGNTIYF,TGCAGCGCTCCTGACGGGTCGGGAAACACCATATATTTT,TRBV29-1,NA,NA,TRBJ1-3
CASSPYLAGGNTGELFF,TGTGCCAGTAGTCCATACCTTGCGGGGGGGAACACCGGGGAGCTGTTTTTT,TRBV19,NA,TRBD2,TRBJ2-2
CSVYLQGTNEKLFF,TGCAGCGTTTATTTACAGGGAACTAATGAAAAACTGTTTTTT,TRBV29-1,once,NA,TRBJ1-4
CASSFNGELFF,TGTGCCAGCAGCTTTAACGGGGAGCTGTTTTTT,TRBV7-2,NA,NA,TRBJ2-2
CSVVDRGQTGELFF,TGCAGCGTAGTAGACAGGGGGCAAACCGGGGAGCTGTTTTTT,TRBV29-1,NA,TRBD1,TRBJ2-2
CASFRDAGRHYGYTF,TGTGCCAGCTTCCGGGACGCGGGACGCCACTATGGCTACACCTTC,TRBV5-4,NA,NA,TRBJ1-2
CASRSGGALRETQYF,TGTGCCAGCAGGAGCGGGGGGGCCTTACGAGAGACCCAGTACTTC,TRBV5-4,NA,TRBD2,TRBJ2-5
CASSPSSGQETQYF,TGTGCCAGCTCACCCTCGAGCGGACAAGAGACCCAGTACTTC,TRBV18,NA,NA,TRBJ2-5